This T cell receptor beta chain was obtained from a study of glioma-infiltrating T cells. Study overall: Approximately 1 million peripheral T cells were targeted at roughly 4- to 11-fold coverage. Study results and limitations: Shared blood CDR3 signature motifs marked patients with low tissue-blood divergence.

This clonotype was seen a few times. The antigen is not known. The CDR3 consists of 17 residues. Per the germline V gene, CDR1 is SGHAT and CDR2 is FQNNGV. V trimming: 2 bases; J trimming: 0 bases; junction bases outside the gene matches: 6. The iRepertoire nested amplicon-rescue multiplex PCR amplified TCR alpha and beta CDR3s from RNA. MiXCR, run by TCRdb on the multiplex PCR reads, gives a single entry per CDR3 protein. The repertoire has about 380,000 distinct CDR3 sequences, around 38% of them found once; the top ten carry 12%. The clonotype originates from a human donor with low-grade glioma or glioblastoma, undergoing nonglioma brain surgery, or in good health (not recorded which). The genes are TRBV11-2 and TRBJ2-7; 11 positions agree with TRBD2. Sequenced input: glioma tissue, nonneoplastic brain tissue, or PBMCs (not recorded which). This CDR3 reads CASSLRLAGSPSYEQYF. In DNA, the CDR3 is TGTGCCAGCAGCTTAAGACTAGCGGGGTCCCCCTCCTACGAGCAGTACTTC.